The T cell receptor beta chain under discussion was sequenced for a study of human T cells and chemical hapten exposure. Unmatched junction bases numbered 6, after V lost 7 bases and J lost 1 base. The length of the CDR3 is 14 residues. TCRdb independently ran MiXCR on the RACE reads; one entry per CDR3 protein. The table has about 350,000 distinct CDR3 sequences, about 6% seen once. Time point meaning: patch test 2, 6 weeks after DPC sensitization. The sample's treatment: therapeutic diphenylcyclopropenone sensitization with weekly scalp DPC. Only a few counts were recorded for this clonotype. The chain has TRBV12-3 or TRBV12-4 and TRBJ1-1; 7 bases are a match to TRBD1. The sequence was obtained from a woman younger than 30 with alopecia areata. Some clones in this sample may be carry-over from other donors' samples. The material was whole blood, obtained in connection with sensitization to the hapten diphenylcyclopropenone (DPC). The CDR3 loop is CASILGQSNTEAFF. The CDR3 coding sequence is TGTGCCAGCATCCTGGGACAGTCGAACACTGAAGCTTTCTTT.